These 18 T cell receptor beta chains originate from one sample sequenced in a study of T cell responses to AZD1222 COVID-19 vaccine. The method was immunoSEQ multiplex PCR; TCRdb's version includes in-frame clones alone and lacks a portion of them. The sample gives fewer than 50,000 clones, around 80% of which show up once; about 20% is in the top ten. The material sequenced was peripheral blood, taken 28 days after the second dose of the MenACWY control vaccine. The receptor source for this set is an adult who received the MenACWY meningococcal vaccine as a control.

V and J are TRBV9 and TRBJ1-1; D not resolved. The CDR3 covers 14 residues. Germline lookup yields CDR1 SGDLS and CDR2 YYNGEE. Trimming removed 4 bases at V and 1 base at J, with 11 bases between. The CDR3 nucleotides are TGTGCCAGCAGCCCCGAGGCTGAGAACACTGAAGCTTTCTTT. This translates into CASSPEAENTEAFF.

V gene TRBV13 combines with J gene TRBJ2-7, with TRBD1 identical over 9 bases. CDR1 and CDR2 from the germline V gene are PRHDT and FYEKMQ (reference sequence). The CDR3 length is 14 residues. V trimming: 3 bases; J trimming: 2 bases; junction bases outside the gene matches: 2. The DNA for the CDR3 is TGTGCCAGCAGCTTGGACAGGGGAACCTACGAGCAGTACTTC. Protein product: CASSLDRGTYEQYF.

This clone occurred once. CDR3 nucleotide sequence: TGTGCCACCGCCGGGACAGGGCTATCCTACAATGAGCAGTTCTTC. Translating gives CATAGTGLSYNEQFF. The chain recombines TRBV10-3 with TRBJ2-1, with TRBD1 matching over 9 bases. CDR1 is ENHRY, CDR2 SYGVKD, per germline. The CDR3 is 15 amino acids. Unmatched junction bases numbered 8, after V lost 10 bases and J lost 1 base.

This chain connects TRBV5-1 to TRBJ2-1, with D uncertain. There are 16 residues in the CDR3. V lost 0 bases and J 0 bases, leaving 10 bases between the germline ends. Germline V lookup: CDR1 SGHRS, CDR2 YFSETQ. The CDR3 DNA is TGCGCCAGCAGCTTGGAAGGAGCCGTCTCCTACAATGAGCAGTTCTTC. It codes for CASSLEGAVSYNEQFF.

The CDR3: CASIGLGDTIYF. The CDR3 region has the DNA TGTGCCAGTATCGGCCTGGGGGACACCATATATTTT. This chain links TRBV7-3 with TRBJ1-3; D is perhaps TRBD1 (5 bases). This CDR3 has 12 amino acids. Germline V lookup: CDR1 SGHTA, CDR2 FQGTGA. Trimming stripped 9 bases from V and 8 bases from J, with 14 bases between.

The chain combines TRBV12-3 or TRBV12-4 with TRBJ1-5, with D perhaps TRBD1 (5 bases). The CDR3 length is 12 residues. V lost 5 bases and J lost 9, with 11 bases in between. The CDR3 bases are TGTGCCAGCAGTGACAACGACAGGCCCCAGCATTTT. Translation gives CASSDNDRPQHF.

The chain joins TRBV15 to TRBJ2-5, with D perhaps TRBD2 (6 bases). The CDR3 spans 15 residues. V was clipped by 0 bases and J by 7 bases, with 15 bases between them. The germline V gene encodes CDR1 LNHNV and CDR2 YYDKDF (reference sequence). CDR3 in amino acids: CATSREKGLGSTQYF. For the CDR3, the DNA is TGTGCCACCAGCAGAGAGAAGGGACTGGGATCGACCCAGTACTTC.

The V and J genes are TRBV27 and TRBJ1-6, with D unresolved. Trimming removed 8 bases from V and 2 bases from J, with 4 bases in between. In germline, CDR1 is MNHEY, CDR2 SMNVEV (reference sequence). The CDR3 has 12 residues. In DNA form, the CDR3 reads TGTGCCAGCGGGACCTATAATTCACCCCTCCACTTT. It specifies CASGTYNSPLHF.

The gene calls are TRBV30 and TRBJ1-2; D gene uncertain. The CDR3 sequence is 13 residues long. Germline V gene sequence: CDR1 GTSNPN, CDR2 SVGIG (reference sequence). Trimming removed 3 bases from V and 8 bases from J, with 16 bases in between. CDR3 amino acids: CAWSPTALRGYTF. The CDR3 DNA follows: TGTGCCTGGAGCCCAACAGCTCTCCGGGGCTACACCTTC.

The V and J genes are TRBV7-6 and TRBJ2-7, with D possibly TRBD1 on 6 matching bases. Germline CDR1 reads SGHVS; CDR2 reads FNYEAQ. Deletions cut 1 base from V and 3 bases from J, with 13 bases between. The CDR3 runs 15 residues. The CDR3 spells CASSLGLQGHYEQYF. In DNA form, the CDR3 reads TGTGCCAGCAGCTTAGGGCTTCAGGGGCACTACGAGCAGTACTTC.

Here the CDR3 DNA reads TGTGCCAGCAGCTTGCCCGGGCTCGGGAGGAACTATGGCTACACCTTC. It specifies CASSLPGLGRNYGYTF. The genes are TRBV11-2 and TRBJ1-2; D ambiguous. Germline assignment: CDR1 SGHAT and CDR2 FQNNGV. V was shortened by 3 bases and J by 2 bases, with 16 bases between the two germline ends. The CDR3 extends over 16 amino acids.

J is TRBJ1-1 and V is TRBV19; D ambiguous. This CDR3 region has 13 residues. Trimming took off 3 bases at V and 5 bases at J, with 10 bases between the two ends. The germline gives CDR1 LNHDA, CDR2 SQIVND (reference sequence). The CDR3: CASSIIAGTEAFF. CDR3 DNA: TGTGCCAGTAGTATCATTGCAGGTACTGAAGCTTTCTTT.

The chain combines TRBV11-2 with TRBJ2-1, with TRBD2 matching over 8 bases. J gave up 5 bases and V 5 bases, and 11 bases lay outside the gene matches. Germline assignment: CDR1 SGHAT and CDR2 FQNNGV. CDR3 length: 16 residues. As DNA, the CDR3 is TGTGCCAGCAGCCTGGGTGCCCGGGGGGGCCACAATGAGCAGTTCTTC. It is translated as CASSLGARGGHNEQFF.

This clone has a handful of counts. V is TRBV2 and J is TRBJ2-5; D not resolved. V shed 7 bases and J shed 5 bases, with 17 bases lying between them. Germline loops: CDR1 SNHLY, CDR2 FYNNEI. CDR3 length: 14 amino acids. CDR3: CASNLKGPQETQYF. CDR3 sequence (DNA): TGTGCCAGCAATCTGAAAGGTCCCCAGGAGACCCAGTACTTC.

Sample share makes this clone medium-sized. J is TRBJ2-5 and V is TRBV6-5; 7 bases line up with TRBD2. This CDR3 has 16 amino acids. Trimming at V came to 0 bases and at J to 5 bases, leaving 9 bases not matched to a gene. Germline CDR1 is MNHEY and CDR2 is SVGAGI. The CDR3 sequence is CASSYSNAGVGETQYF. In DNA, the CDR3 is TGTGCCAGCAGTTACTCGAATGCGGGAGTGGGGGAGACCCAGTACTTC.

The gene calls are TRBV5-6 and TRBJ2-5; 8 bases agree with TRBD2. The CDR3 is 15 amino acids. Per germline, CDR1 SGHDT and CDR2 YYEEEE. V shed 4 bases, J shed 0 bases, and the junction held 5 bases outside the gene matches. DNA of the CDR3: TGTGCCAGCAGCACCAGACTAGCGTACCAAGAGACCCAGTACTTC. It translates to CASSTRLAYQETQYF.

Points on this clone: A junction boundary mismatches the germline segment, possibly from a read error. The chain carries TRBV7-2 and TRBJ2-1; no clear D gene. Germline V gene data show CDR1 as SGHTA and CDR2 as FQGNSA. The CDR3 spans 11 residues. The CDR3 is CVSSPYNEQFF. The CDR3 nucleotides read TGTGTCAGCAGCCCCTACAATGAGCAGTTCTTC.

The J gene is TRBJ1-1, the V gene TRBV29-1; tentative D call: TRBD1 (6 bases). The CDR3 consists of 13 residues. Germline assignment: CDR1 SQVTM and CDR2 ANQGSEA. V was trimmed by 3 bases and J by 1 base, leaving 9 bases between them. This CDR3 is CSVEDRPNTEAFF. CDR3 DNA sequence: TGCAGCGTTGAGGACAGACCGAACACTGAAGCTTTCTTT.